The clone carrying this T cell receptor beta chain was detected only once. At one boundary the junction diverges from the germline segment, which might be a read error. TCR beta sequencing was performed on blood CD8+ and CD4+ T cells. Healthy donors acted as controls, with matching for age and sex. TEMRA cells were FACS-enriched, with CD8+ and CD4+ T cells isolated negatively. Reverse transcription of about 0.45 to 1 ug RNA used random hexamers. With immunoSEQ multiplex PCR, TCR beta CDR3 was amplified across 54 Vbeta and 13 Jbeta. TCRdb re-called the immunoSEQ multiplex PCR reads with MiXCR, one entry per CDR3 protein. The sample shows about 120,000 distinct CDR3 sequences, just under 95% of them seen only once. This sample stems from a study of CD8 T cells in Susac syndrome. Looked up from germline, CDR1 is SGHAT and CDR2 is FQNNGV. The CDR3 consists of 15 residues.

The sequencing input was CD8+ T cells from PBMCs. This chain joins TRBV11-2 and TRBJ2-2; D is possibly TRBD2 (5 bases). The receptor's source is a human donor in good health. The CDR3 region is CASSLWAANTGEPFF. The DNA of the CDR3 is TGTGCCAGCAGCTTATGGGCCGCGAACACCGGGGAGCCGTTTTTT.